This T cell receptor beta chain was profiled in a study of PD-L1 blockade in urothelial cancer. Whole-study context: A median blood sample held approximately 140,000 T cells and 75,000 to 85,000 unique TCRs. Whole-study results and caveats: Survival was better when pretreatment blood TCR clonality fell below the median.

Concerning this clone itself: Its antigen is not known.

Synthetic TCR analog templates were added to each PCR reaction. Sequencing used immunoSEQ multiplex PCR; TCRdb keeps in-frame clones, though not all of them. The sample lists around 41,000 clones, roughly 91% seen once, with roughly an eighth in the top ten. Sequenced here: PBMCs, sampled around atezolizumab (anti-PD-L1) treatment. The source is a woman aged 60 to 75 with urothelial cancer.

The CDR3 DNA sequence: TGTGCCAGCTCACTATCATCGACCGGGGAATACTATGGCTACACCTTC. This gives the protein CASSLSSTGEYYGYTF. The chain joins TRBV18 to TRBJ1-2; D is uncertain. Per germline, CDR1 KGHSH and CDR2 LQKENI. This CDR3 region has 16 residues. The germline V and J ends were trimmed by 4 bases and 3 bases, with 18 bases remaining between them.